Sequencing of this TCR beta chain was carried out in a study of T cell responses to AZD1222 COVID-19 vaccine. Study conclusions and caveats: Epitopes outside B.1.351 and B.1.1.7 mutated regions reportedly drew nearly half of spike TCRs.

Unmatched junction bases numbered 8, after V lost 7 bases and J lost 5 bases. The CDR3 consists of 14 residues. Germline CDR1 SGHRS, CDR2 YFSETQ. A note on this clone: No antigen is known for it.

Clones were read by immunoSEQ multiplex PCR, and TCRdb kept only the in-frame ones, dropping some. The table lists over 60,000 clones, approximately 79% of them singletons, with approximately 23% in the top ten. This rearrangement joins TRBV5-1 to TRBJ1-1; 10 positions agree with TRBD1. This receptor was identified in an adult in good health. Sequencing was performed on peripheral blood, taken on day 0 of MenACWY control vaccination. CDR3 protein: CASRTGGAGTEAFF. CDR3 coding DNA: TGCGCCAGCCGGACAGGGGGAGCGGGGACTGAAGCTTTCTTT.